Listed below are T cell receptor beta chains from one sample, sequenced in a study of cytomegalovirus exposure and HLA in healthy donors. Generated by immunoSEQ multiplex PCR, the TCRdb table keeps only in-frame clones and is missing some. The sample holds over 150,000 clones; 80% to 90% are singletons and the top ten take roughly 2%. Sequenced input: PBMCs. Every receptor here comes from a woman aged 18-30 years in good health and CMV-seronegative. The CDR3 runs from the conserved cysteine through the conserved F or W. D genes are given only for firm matches. Clone size appears in some rows only: once, few, many, or a class for an expanded clone.

V: TRBV27; J: TRBJ1-2; size: .; D: .; CDR3: CASSLSGVGADYGYTF; DNA: TGTGCCAGCAGTTTATCGGGGGTGGGGGCCGACTATGGCTACACCTTC
V: TRBV6-5; J: TRBJ1-1; size: .; D: .; CDR3: CASSYDRRMNTEAFF; DNA: TGTGCCAGCAGTTACGACCGGCGGATGAACACTGAAGCTTTCTTT
V: TRBV7-9; J: TRBJ2-3; size: .; D: TRBD1; CDR3: CASSPPIGRGNTDTQYF; DNA: TGTGCCAGCAGCCCACCTATTGGCAGGGGGAACACAGATACGCAGTATTTT
V: TRBV7-3; J: TRBJ2-5; size: .; D: .; CDR3: CASSLQGALETQYF; DNA: TGTGCCAGCAGCTTACAGGGCGCCCTAGAGACCCAGTACTTC
V: TRBV18; J: TRBJ1-3; size: few; D: TRBD1; CDR3: CASSSQGASGNTIYF; DNA: TGTGCCAGCTCATCACAGGGGGCTTCGGGAAACACCATATATTTT
V: TRBV25-1; J: TRBJ2-2; size: .; D: TRBD1; CDR3: CASSTGDTGELFF; DNA: TGTGCCAGCAGTACAGGGGACACCGGGGAGCTGTTTTTT
V: TRBV5-4; J: TRBJ2-1; size: once; D: .; CDR3: CASSNRSSYNEQFF; DNA: TGTGCCAGCAGCAACAGGAGCTCCTACAATGAGCAGTTCTTC
V: TRBV5-8; J: TRBJ1-4; size: .; D: TRBD1; CDR3: CASSPGQGRRANEKLFF; DNA: TGTGCCAGCAGCCCAGGACAGGGGAGAAGGGCGAATGAAAAACTGTTTTTT
V: TRBV11-2; J: TRBJ1-4; size: .; D: .; CDR3: CASSVVGASNEKLFF; DNA: TGTGCCAGCAGCGTTGTAGGGGCTTCCAATGAAAAACTGTTTTTT
V: TRBV6-6; J: TRBJ2-3; size: .; D: TRBD2; CDR3: CASRALAGATDTQYF; DNA: TGTGCCAGCAGGGCCCTAGCGGGAGCGACAGATACGCAGTATTTT
V: TRBV6-5; J: TRBJ1-2; size: .; D: .; CDR3: CASKPLGGAAGYTF; DNA: TGTGCCAGCAAACCCCTGGGAGGGGCGGCTGGCTACACCTTC
V: TRBV18; J: TRBJ2-3; size: .; D: TRBD1; CDR3: CASSQRTGSITDTQYF; DNA: TGTGCCAGCTCACAACGGACAGGGTCGATTACAGATACGCAGTATTTT
V: TRBV5-1; J: TRBJ1-1; size: .; D: TRBD1; CDR3: CASSRTSLDRVWLGPTEAFF; DNA: TGCGCCAGCAGCCGGACCAGCTTAGACAGGGTGTGGTTAGGCCCCACTGAAGCTTTCTTT